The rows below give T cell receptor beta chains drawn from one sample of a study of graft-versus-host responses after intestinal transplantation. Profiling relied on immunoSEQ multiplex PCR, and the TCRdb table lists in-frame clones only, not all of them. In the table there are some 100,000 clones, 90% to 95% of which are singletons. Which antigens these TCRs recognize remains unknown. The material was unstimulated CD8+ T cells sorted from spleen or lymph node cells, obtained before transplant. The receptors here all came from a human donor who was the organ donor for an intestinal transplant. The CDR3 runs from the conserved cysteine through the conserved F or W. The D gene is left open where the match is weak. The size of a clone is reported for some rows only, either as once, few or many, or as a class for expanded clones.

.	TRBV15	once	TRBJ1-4	TGTGCCACCAGCCCGGGGTATAGGAATGAAAAACTGTTTTTT	CATSPGYRNEKLFF
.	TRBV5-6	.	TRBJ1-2	TGTGCCAGCAGCTTGGCCCCTCGACAGAATGGCTACACCTTC	CASSLAPRQNGYTF
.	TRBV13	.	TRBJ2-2	TGTGCCAGCAGCTCGGCGGGAAAGGACACCGGGGAGCTGTTTTTT	CASSSAGKDTGELFF
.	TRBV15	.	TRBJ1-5	TGTGCCACCAGCAGGAGCCGGGGAGAGGGCAATCAGCCCCAGCATTTT	CATSRSRGEGNQPQHF
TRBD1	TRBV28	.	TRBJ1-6	TGTGCCAGCACTCCCCCCGAAGACAGGGGTTACTCACCCCTCCACTTT	CASTPPEDRGYSPLHF
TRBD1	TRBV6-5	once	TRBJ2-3	TGTGCCAGCAGTTCCTCCGGGACAGGGGATGGAGATACGCAGTATTTT	CASSSSGTGDGDTQYF
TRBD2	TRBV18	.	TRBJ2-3	TGTGCCAGCTCACCCATGACTAGCTTGCCAGATACGCAGTATTTT	CASSPMTSLPDTQYF
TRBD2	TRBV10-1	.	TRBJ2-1	TGCGCCAGGACGACTGGGGCAAGACTAGCGAAGTACAATGAGCAGTTCTTC	CARTTGARLAKYNEQFF
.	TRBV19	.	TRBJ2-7	TGTGCCAGTAGCCTACAGGGAGACTACGAGCAGTACTTC	CASSLQGDYEQYF
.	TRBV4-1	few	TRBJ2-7	TGCGCCAGCAGCCAAGTCGTACTCGAGAGCACCTACGAGCAGTACTTC	CASSQVVLESTYEQYF
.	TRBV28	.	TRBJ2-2	TGTGCCAGCGCCATCTTACAGGAGCCCCACACCGGGGAGCTGTTTTTT	CASAILQEPHTGELFF
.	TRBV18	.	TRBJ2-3	TGTGCCAGCTCACCCAACACAGATACGCAGTATTTT	CASSPNTDTQYF
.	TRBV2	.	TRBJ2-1	TGTGCCAGCAGTCCCGGGGAGAGCTCCTACAATGAGCAGTTCTTC	CASSPGESSYNEQFF
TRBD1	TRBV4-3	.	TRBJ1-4	TGCGCCAGCAGCAATCCAGGGGGTGGGGGTGAAAAACTGTTTTTT	CASSNPGGGGEKLFF
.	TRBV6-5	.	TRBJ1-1	TGTGCCAGCAGAAAGTCGGACATGTACACTGAAGCTTTCTTT	CASRKSDMYTEAFF
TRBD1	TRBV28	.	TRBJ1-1	TGTGCCAGCAGTTTTGAGGGCAGGGGGACTGAAGCTTTCTTT	CASSFEGRGTEAFF
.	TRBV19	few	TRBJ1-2	TGTGCCAGTAACGGGGATGGCTACACCTTC	CASNGDGYTF
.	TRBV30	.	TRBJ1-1	TGTGCCTGGAGCCCGGGCACTGAAGCTTTCTTT	CAWSPGTEAFF
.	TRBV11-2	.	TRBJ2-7	TGTGCCAGCAGCCGGCGGGGGCAGGTCGGCGAGCAGTACTTC	CASSRRGQVGEQYF
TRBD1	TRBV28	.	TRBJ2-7	TGTGCCAGCAGTCTCTCGGACAGGGTTCACGAGCAGTACTTC	CASSLSDRVHEQYF
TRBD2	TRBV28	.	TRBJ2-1	TGTGCCAGCAGTTTACCGCGGGGGGGTCGGCGTTACAATGAGCAGTTCTTC	CASSLPRGGRRYNEQFF
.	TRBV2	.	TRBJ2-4	TGTGCCAGCAGGACCGACTGGGCCAAAAACATTCAGTACTTC	CASRTDWAKNIQYF
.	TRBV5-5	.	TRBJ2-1	TGTGCCAGCAGCGGGGAGTACAATGAGCAGTTCTTC	CASSGEYNEQFF
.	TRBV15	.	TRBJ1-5	TGTGCCACCAGCGGTAGGACGGGGAATCAGCCCCAGCATTTT	CATSGRTGNQPQHF
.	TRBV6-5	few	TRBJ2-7	TGTGCCAGCAGTTACGGTACCGGGGCCTACGAGCAGTACTTC	CASSYGTGAYEQYF
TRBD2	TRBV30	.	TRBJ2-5	TGTGCCACATATAGCGGGGGGGCCGGTGAGACCCAGTACTTC	CATYSGGAGETQYF
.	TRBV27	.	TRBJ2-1	TGTGCCAGCAGTTTTGAGTCGACCTACAATGAGCAGTTCTTC	CASSFESTYNEQFF
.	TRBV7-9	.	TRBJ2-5	TGTGCCAGCAGCTTGGGGCGAGAGTGGCAAGAGACCCAGTACTTC	CASSLGREWQETQYF
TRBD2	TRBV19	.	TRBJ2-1	TGTGCCAGTAGTGCGGCTAGCGGGGGGAACAATGAGCAGTTCTTC	CASSAASGGNNEQFF
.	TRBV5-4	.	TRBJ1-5	TGTGCCAGCAGCCGGGACATGGGTCAGCCCCAGCATTTT	CASSRDMGQPQHF
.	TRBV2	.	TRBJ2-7	TGTGCCAGCACACGACTCCCCTACGTTGAGCAGTACTTC	CASTRLPYVEQYF
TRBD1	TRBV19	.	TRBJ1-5	TGTGCCAGTATTATGCAGGGGGAGAATCAGCCCCAGCATTTT	CASIMQGENQPQHF
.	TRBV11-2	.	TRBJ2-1	TGTGCCAGCAGCCCACGACAGGGGAGGGGATACAATGAGCAGTTCTTC	CASSPRQGRGYNEQFF
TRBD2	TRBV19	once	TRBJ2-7	TGTGCCAGTACCCCAAGCGGGAGTCTCTACGAGCAGTACTTC	CASTPSGSLYEQYF
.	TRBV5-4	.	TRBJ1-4	TGTGCCCCCAGGGATAATGAAAAACTGTTTTTT	CAPRDNEKLFF
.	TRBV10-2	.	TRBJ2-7	TGCGCCAGCAGTGTTGGCGGTCCCTACGAGCAGTACTTC	CASSVGGPYEQYF
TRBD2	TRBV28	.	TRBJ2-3	TGTGCCAGCAGTTTACTTAGCGGGAGGGCAGATACGCAGTATTTT	CASSLLSGRADTQYF
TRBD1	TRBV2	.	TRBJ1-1	TGTGCCAGCATCTTACAGGGGAGCACTGAAGCTTTCTTT	CASILQGSTEAFF
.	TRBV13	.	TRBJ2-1	TGTGCCAGCAGCTCGGACAATGAGCAGTTCTTC	CASSSDNEQFF
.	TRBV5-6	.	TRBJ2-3	TGTGCCAGCAGCTTGGGGAGTGATACGCAGTATTTT	CASSLGSDTQYF
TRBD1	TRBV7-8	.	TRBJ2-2	TGTGCCAGCAGCCCGACAGGGGTGAGCACCGGGGAGCTGTTTTTT	CASSPTGVSTGELFF
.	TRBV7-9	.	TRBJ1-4	TGTGCCAGCAGCGCCGGACTTCTGCAGAGGGAAAAACTGTTTTTT	CASSAGLLQREKLFF
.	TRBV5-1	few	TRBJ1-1	TGCGCCAGCAGCTTTAGAGACACTGAAGCTTTCTTT	CASSFRDTEAFF
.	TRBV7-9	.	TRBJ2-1	TGTGCCAGCAGCTCCAGCGTCCAAATTTCCTACAATGAGCAGTTCTTC	CASSSSVQISYNEQFF
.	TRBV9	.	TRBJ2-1	TGTGCCAGCACTCAAACAGGCCTCCTAAGCGATGAGCAGTTCTTC	CASTQTGLLSDEQFF
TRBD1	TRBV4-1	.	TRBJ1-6	TGCGCCAGCAGCCAAACAGGGGCATCCTATAATTCACCCCTCCACTTT	CASSQTGASYNSPLHF
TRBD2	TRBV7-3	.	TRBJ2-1	TGTGCCAGCAGCCCATCTTACGGACTAGCGTCCTACAATGAGCAGTTCTTC	CASSPSYGLASYNEQFF
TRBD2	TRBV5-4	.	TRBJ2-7	TGTGCCAGCAGCTTGGCCAGCGGGAGTAGGTACGAGCAGTACTTC	CASSLASGSRYEQYF
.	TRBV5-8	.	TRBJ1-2	TGTGCCAGCAGCTTGGGTCTCGGGGTCGGCTACACCTTC	CASSLGLGVGYTF
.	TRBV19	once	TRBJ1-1	TGTGCCAGTAGTATAAGCCGACAGATGGAAGCTTTCTTT	CASSISRQMEAFF
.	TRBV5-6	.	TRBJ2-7	TGTGCCAGCAGCGGGGTCCAGGGATCCCCCACTCTAAGCTCCTACGAGCAGTACTTC	CASSGVQGSPTLSSYEQYF
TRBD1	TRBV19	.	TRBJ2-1	TGTGCCAGCCGAGCGACAGGGAACTCCTACAATGAGCAGTTCTTC	CASRATGNSYNEQFF
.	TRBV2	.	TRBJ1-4	TGTGCCAGCAGTGGTGACTCTTCTGGGGGCCTTCCAACTAATGAAAAACTGTTTTTT	CASSGDSSGGLPTNEKLFF
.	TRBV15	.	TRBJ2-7	TGTGCCACCAGCAGAGATCTTGCGAACGAGCAGTACTTC	CATSRDLANEQYF
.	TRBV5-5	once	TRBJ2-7	TGTGCCAGCAGCTTCTATTCCAACAGGGTGGCGTACGAGCAGTACTTC	CASSFYSNRVAYEQYF
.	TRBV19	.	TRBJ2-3	TGTGCCAGTAGTATTCCCCTAGATACGCAGTATTTT	CASSIPLDTQYF
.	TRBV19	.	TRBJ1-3	TGTGCCAGTAGTATAGATCTTGAGGGAAACACCATATATTTT	CASSIDLEGNTIYF
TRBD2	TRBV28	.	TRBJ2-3	TGTGCCAGCACGCTAGCGGGAGTTATGGATACGCAGTATTTT	CASTLAGVMDTQYF